One sample yielded the 27 T cell receptor beta chains listed below, sequenced in a study of T cells in Graves' hyperthyroidism and ophthalmopathy. What was amplified from RNA transcripts were TCR beta CDR3 regions. RT-PCR in the first round (using the HTBI primer set) targeted the TCR CDR3. TCRdb analysed the multiplex PCR reads with MiXCR anew, one entry per CDR3 protein. The table lists hundreds of thousands of distinct CDR3 sequences, roughly 16% of them singletons, with less than 4.5% in the top ten. The sequenced sample consisted of blood. The receptors stem from a woman aged 25 to 45 with Graves' hyperthyroidism.

This clonotype was recorded many times. This chain connects TRBV29-1 to TRBJ1-4; D ambiguous. Per germline, CDR1 SQVTM and CDR2 ANQGSEA. V gave up 6 bases and J gave up 5 bases, with 13 bases separating them. There are 13 residues in the CDR3. The CDR3, as DNA: TGCAGCGTCGCTCCGAGGGCGAATGAAAAACTGTTTTTT. Residues: CSVAPRANEKLFF. The whole variable domain, remainder taken from reference TRBV29-1 and TRBJ1-4, is SAVISQKPSRDICQRGTSLTIQCQVDSQVTMMFWYRQQPGQSLTLIATANQGSEATYESGFVIDKFPISRPNLTFSTLTVSNMSPEDSSIYLCSVAPRANEKLFFGSGTQLSVL.

With respect to this clonotype: Relative to the germline gene, one junction end is altered; a read error may explain this. The CDR3 spells CTIRTGKGHQETQYF. As DNA, the CDR3 is TGTACCATTAGGACAGGGAAGGGCCACCAAGAGACCCAGTACTTC. V gene TRBV10-3 combines with J gene TRBJ2-5, with 8 bases identical to TRBD1. This CDR3 contains 15 residues. Germline values: CDR1 ENHRY, CDR2 SYGVKD.

This clonotype was seen only a few times. The chain recombines TRBV2 with TRBJ1-5; D is uncertain. V lost 0 bases, J lost 5 bases, and 14 bases lay in between. Germline CDR1 SNHLY, CDR2 FYNNEI. This CDR3 has 16 amino acids. CDR3 protein: CASSEARVGMHQPQHF. CDR3 in DNA: TGTGCCAGCAGTGAAGCGCGTGTGGGGATGCATCAGCCCCAGCATTTT. Supplemented by reference TRBV2 and TRBJ1-5, the full variable domain reads EPEVTQTPSHQVTQMGQEVILRCVPISNHLYFYWYRQILGQKVEFLVSFYNNEISEKSEIFDDQFSVERPDGSNFTLKIRSTKLEDSAMYFCASSEARVGMHQPQHFGDGTRLSIL.

The rearrangement links TRBV19 to TRBJ2-2; D gene ambiguous. The ends were cut back, 1 base at V and 0 bases at J, with 6 bases in the middle. Looked up from germline, CDR1 is LNHDA and CDR2 is SQIVND (reference sequence). This CDR3 has 15 residues. The CDR3 coding sequence is TGTGCCAGTAGTATAGGGAGCTCGAACACCGGGGAGCTGTTTTTT. It is translated as CASSIGSSNTGELFF. Full variable domain (remainder filled in from reference TRBV19 and TRBJ2-2): DGGITQSPKYLFRKEGQNVTLSCEQNLNHDAMYWYRQDPGQGLRLIYYSQIVNDFQKGDIAEGYSVSREKKESFPLTVTSAQKNPTAFYLCASSIGSSNTGELFFGEGSRLTVL.

CDR3 in DNA: TGTGCCAGCAGGAAGACAGGGTCGTCCTACTACGAGCAGTACTTC. It is translated as CASRKTGSSYYEQYF. V and J are TRBV6-1 and TRBJ2-1; 7 bases are a match to TRBD1. The J call may be incorrect, as the DNA end agrees better with TRBJ2-7. Germline V gene lookup returns CDR1 MNHNS and CDR2 SASEGT. The CDR3 is 15 amino acids.

This clonotype appeared many times. CDR3: CSAQIPGTSEETQYF. CDR3 nucleotide sequence: TGCAGTGCCCAAATTCCCGGGACTAGCGAAGAGACCCAGTACTTC. This chain connects TRBV20-1 to TRBJ2-5, with 10 bases that match TRBD2. The CDR3 runs to 15 residues. The germline gives CDR1 DFQATT, CDR2 SNEGSKA (reference sequence). Trimming cost V 6 bases and J 3 bases; bases outside gene matches: 10.

There are a few counts of this clonotype. V gene TRBV9 combines with J gene TRBJ1-2, with D uncertain. Trimming removed 4 bases from V and 2 bases from J, with 15 bases in between. This CDR3 is built from 15 residues. From germline, CDR1 is SGDLS and CDR2 YYNGEE. The CDR3 loop is CASSIQGGENYGYTF. The CDR3 DNA is TGTGCCAGCAGCATCCAAGGCGGGGAGAACTATGGCTACACCTTC.

This clonotype was recorded a few times. The CDR3 coding sequence is TGTGCCAGTGACGAAGGTCCTAGTAATTCACCCCTCCACTTT. It translates to CASDEGPSNSPLHF. This rearrangement joins TRBV28 to TRBJ1-6, with D uncertain. V lost 9 bases, J lost 6 bases, and 15 bases lay in between. Germline CDR1 and CDR2: MDHEN and SYDVKM. This CDR3 has 14 residues.

This clonotype appeared a few times. The rearrangement joins TRBV7-2 to TRBJ2-4; tentatively, D is TRBD1 or TRBD2 (5 bases each). Germline CDR1 reads SGHTA; CDR2 reads FQGNSA. The CDR3 runs to 17 residues. V lost 6 bases, J lost 2 bases, and 20 bases lay in between. CDR3 bases: TGTGCCAGCAGTTTTCCCCCCCGACAGCGGTCCAAAAACATTCAGTACTTC. Its translation: CASSFPPRQRSKNIQYF. Complete variable domain (other parts from reference TRBV7-2 and TRBJ2-4): GAGVSQSPSNKVTEKGKDVELRCDPISGHTALYWYRQSLGQGLEFLIYFQGNSAPDKSGLPSDRFSAERTGGSVSTLTIQRTQQEDSAVYLCASSFPPRQRSKNIQYFGAGTRLSVL.

This clonotype has ten or more counts. V and J are TRBV3-1 and TRBJ2-7; perhaps TRBD2 as D (7 bases). This CDR3 has 16 amino acids. Trimming shortened V by 2 bases and J by 0 bases, and 14 bases separated the two germline ends. Germline V gives CDR1 LGHDT, CDR2 YNNKEL (reference sequence). The DNA for the CDR3 is TGTGCCAGCAGCCAACTACAGGGAGGGAGCTCCTACGAGCAGTACTTC. It translates to CASSQLQGGSSYEQYF.

This clonotype was counted ten times or more. The chain links TRBV18 to TRBJ2-7; TRBD1 agrees at 7 bases. The junction had 7 bases not matched to a gene; V was cut back by 8 bases and J by 0 bases. There are 14 residues in the CDR3. Germline V lookup: CDR1 KGHSH, CDR2 LQKENI. The CDR3 nucleotides are TGTGCCAGCAGCCCCGGGACAGACTCCTACGAGCAGTACTTC. Translated, it gives CASSPGTDSYEQYF.

This clonotype was seen more than once but under ten times. The chain employs TRBV20-1 and TRBJ2-7, with 8 bases aligning to TRBD2. CDR1 is DFQATT, CDR2 SNEGSKA, per germline (reference sequence). The CDR3 covers 13 residues. Unmatched junction bases numbered 6, after V lost 3 bases and J lost 5 bases. This CDR3 reads CSASSGSNDEQYF. The DNA for the CDR3 is TGCAGTGCTAGCAGCGGGAGTAATGACGAGCAGTACTTC.

Many counts were recorded for this clonotype. The DNA of the CDR3 is TGTGCCAGCAGTCCTACGGGATTCAAAGACTACGAGCAGTACTTC. Its protein product is CASSPTGFKDYEQYF. The gene calls are TRBV12-3 or TRBV12-4 and TRBJ2-7; maybe TRBD2 (5 bases). The ends were cut back, 5 bases at V and 3 bases at J, with 17 bases in the middle. CDR3 size: 15 residues.

The V and J genes are TRBV5-1 and TRBJ2-5, with 8 bases lining up with TRBD1. Germline CDR1 reads SGHRS; CDR2 reads YFSETQ. The CDR3 has 14 amino acids. After removal of 4 bases from V and 5 bases from J, the junction contained 7 bases not matched to a gene. The CDR3 sequence is CASSRWTGQETQYF. The CDR3 DNA sequence: TGCGCCAGCAGCCGTTGGACAGGGCAGGAGACCCAGTACTTC.

This clonotype was recorded at least ten times. The chain couples TRBV6-2 or TRBV6-3 to TRBJ2-1; 15 nucleotides align to TRBD2. The CDR3 runs to 17 residues. With V trimmed by 6 bases and J by 5 bases, 8 bases remained unmatched. CDR1 and CDR2 from the germline V gene are MNHEY and SVGEGT. CDR3 protein: CASSKGLAGGAHNEQFF. CDR3 bases: TGTGCCAGCAGCAAGGGACTAGCGGGAGGAGCCCACAATGAGCAGTTCTTC.

The chain joins TRBV24-1 to TRBJ2-1, with 9 bases matching TRBD2. The junction had 8 bases not matched to a gene; V was cut back by 7 bases and J by 5 bases. Per the germline V gene, CDR1 is KGHDR and CDR2 is SFDVKD. This CDR3 comprises 15 residues. For the CDR3, the DNA is TGTGCCACCAGCCCGGGCCTAGCGGGGCACAATGAGCAGTTCTTC. Translating it yields CATSPGLAGHNEQFF.

This clonotype came up many times. V gene TRBV28 combines with J gene TRBJ2-1; D not resolved. Germline values: CDR1 MDHEN, CDR2 SYDVKM. V was clipped by 6 bases and J by 0 bases, with 12 bases between them. CDR3 size: 15 residues. The CDR3 is CASSPFQSSYNEQFF. CDR3 DNA: TGTGCCAGCAGCCCCTTTCAAAGCTCCTACAATGAGCAGTTCTTC.

This clonotype is a singleton in its sample. Being one base from a much bigger clone, this may be a read error. CDR3 sequence reads: CATGRVSDTEAFF. The CDR3 nucleotides are TGTGCCACCGGAAGGGTCTCGGACACTGAAGCTTTCTTT. This chain connects TRBV6-1 to TRBJ1-1, with unresolved D. V lost 10 bases and J lost 3, with 15 bases in between. This CDR3 is built from 13 residues. Per germline, CDR1 MNHNS and CDR2 SASEGT.

This chain links TRBV20-1 with TRBJ2-3; TRBD2 is a possible D gene (6 bases). Per the germline V gene, CDR1 is DFQATT and CDR2 is SNEGSKA (reference sequence). Trimming pared 6 bases from V and 0 bases from J, leaving 19 bases between. There are 16 residues in the CDR3. As DNA, the CDR3 is TGCAGTGCCAAAATCCCCCGGGACTCGAGCACAGATACGCAGTATTTT. This gives the protein CSAKIPRDSSTDTQYF.

Worth noting for this clonotype: A much bigger clone sits one base away, suggesting this may be a read error. The rearrangement joins TRBV7-2 to TRBJ2-4, with D possibly TRBD2 on 6 matching bases. Germline V gene data show CDR1 as SGHTA and CDR2 as FQGNSA. The CDR3 sequence is 16 residues long. CDR3 sequence: CSSSPLRDGAKNIQYF. In nucleotides, the CDR3 is TGTTCCAGCAGTCCCTTGCGGGATGGAGCCAAAAACATTCAGTACTTC. Complete variable domain (other parts from reference TRBV7-2 and TRBJ2-4): GAGVSQSPSNKVTEKGKDVELRCDPISGHTALYWYRQSLGQGLEFLIYFQGNSAPDKSGLPSDRFSAERTGGSVSTLTIQRTQQEDSAVYLCSSSPLRDGAKNIQYFGAGTRLSVL.

V and J are TRBV7-9 and TRBJ2-3, with D unresolved. Trimming left V 2 bases short and J 1 base short, with 7 bases between. The CDR3 has 14 residues. CDR1 and CDR2 (germline): SEHNR, FQNEAQ (reference sequence). The CDR3, as DNA: TGTGCCAGCAGCTTACGTGATGGCACAGATACGCAGTATTTT. Translating it yields CASSLRDGTDTQYF.

There are many counts of this clonotype. V gene TRBV20-1 combines with J gene TRBJ2-1, with unresolved D. The CDR3 consists of 11 residues. Germline assignment: CDR1 DFQATT and CDR2 SNEGSKA (reference sequence). This chain's CDR3 is CSSFLYNEQFF. The CDR3 nucleotides read TGCAGCTCGTTCCTTTACAATGAGCAGTTCTTC.

This clonotype came up many times. The rearrangement links TRBV9 to TRBJ1-4; D is possibly TRBD1 (6 bases). V was pared by 7 bases and J by 8 bases, with 18 bases between. In germline, CDR1 is SGDLS, CDR2 YYNGEE. The CDR3 has 14 amino acids. The CDR3 spells CASGRGTTGEKLFF. In DNA form, the CDR3 reads TGTGCCAGCGGTCGCGGGACAACGGGAGAAAAACTGTTTTTT. Based on the CDR3 plus reference TRBV9 and TRBJ1-4, the full variable domain is DSGVTQTPKHLITATGQRVTLRCSPRSGDLSVYWYQQSLDQGLQFLIQYYNGEERAKGNILERFSAQQFPDLHSELNLSSLELGDSALYFCASGRGTTGEKLFFGSGTQLSVL.

This clonotype was observed at least ten times. The gene calls are TRBV3-1 and TRBJ1-1; 7 bases fit TRBD1. Germline lookup yields CDR1 LGHDT and CDR2 YNNKEL (reference sequence). The CDR3 covers 14 residues. V shed 4 bases and J 5 bases; nucleotides not matched to a gene: 7. CDR3: CASSPTGVRTEAFF. The CDR3 DNA follows: TGTGCCAGCAGCCCCACAGGGGTTCGGACTGAAGCTTTCTTT.

This rearrangement joins TRBV5-1 to TRBJ2-7; D ambiguous. The CDR3 is 14 residues long. Trimming pared 7 bases from V and 7 bases from J, leaving 21 bases between. Per germline, CDR1 SGHRS and CDR2 YFSETQ. Here the CDR3 DNA reads TGCGCCAGCGGCTCCGACCCTGAGCAACCTGAGCAGTACTTC. Translation: CASGSDPEQPEQYF. The full variable domain, in which reference TRBV5-1 and TRBJ2-7 provide the parts outside the CDR3, is KAGVTQTPRYLIKTRGQQVTLSCSPISGHRSVSWYQQTPGQGLQFLFEYFSETQRNKGNFPGRFSGRQFSNSRSEMNVSTLELGDSALYLCASGSDPEQPEQYFGPGTRLTVT.

This rearrangement joins TRBV12-3 or TRBV12-4 to TRBJ2-1, with 14 bases identical to TRBD2. The CDR3 has 19 residues. V shed 5 bases, J shed 1 base, and the junction held 10 bases outside the gene matches. Here the CDR3 reads CASSHRTSGRKGSYNEQFF. The CDR3 nucleotides are TGTGCCAGCAGTCACCGGACTAGCGGGAGGAAGGGGTCCTACAATGAGCAGTTCTTC.

Comments on this clonotype: A read error may be the cause here, since a much bigger clone is one base away. The J gene is TRBJ2-2, the V gene TRBV5-6; D gene ambiguous. V was pared by 2 bases and J by 4 bases, with 6 bases between. The germline CDR1 and CDR2 sequences are SGHDT and YYEEEE. This CDR3 comprises 13 residues. The CDR3 bases are TGTGCCAGCAGCTTCGTTCGCACCGGGGAGCTGTTTTTT. Protein product: CASSFVRTGELFF.